This T cell receptor (beta chain) derives from a study of cytomegalovirus exposure and HLA in healthy donors. General study findings and limits: 16,951 TCR beta sequences were associated with HLA alleles at 0.05 false discovery rate in a later analysis. In vitro, three CMV-associated chains proved specific for CMV antigens.

Amplification used 60 Vbeta primers and 13 Jbeta primers. Some clones are missing from TCRdb's copy, which holds only in-frame ones; the method was immunoSEQ multiplex PCR. Among roughly 110,000 clones listed, about three quarters were seen once. Comments on this clone: Its antigen is still unknown.

Sequencing was carried out using PBMCs. The TCR originated in a man between 25 and 39 years old in good health and CMV-seronegative.

This CDR3 reads CASSFLQGVGRNEQYF. CDR3 bases: TGTGCCAGCAGTTTTCTTCAGGGGGTTGGACGGAACGAGCAGTACTTC. The chain joins TRBV2 to TRBJ2-7; 7 nucleotides match TRBD1. This CDR3 is built from 16 residues. With V trimmed by 5 bases and J by 5 bases, 15 bases remained unmatched. Germline V CDR1 and CDR2: SNHLY, FYNNEI.